These 3 T cell receptor beta chains were sequenced from one sample in a study of multiple sclerosis patients with progressive multifocal leukoencephalopathy. The protocol was immunoSEQ multiplex PCR, while the TCRdb copy is restricted to in-frame clones and leaves out a portion. The top ten clones hold 0.85% to 1.3% of a sample with 25,000 to 35,000 clones, 70% to 90% of them seen once. The time point was: before natalizumab initiation. The sample was PBMCs. All receptors derive from a human donor with multiple sclerosis.

The chain carries TRBV6-4 and TRBJ1-2; perhaps TRBD1 as D (5 bases). Germline V gene sequence: CDR1 MRHNA, CDR2 SNTAGT. This CDR3 comprises 14 residues. Trimming cost V 5 bases and J 4 bases, with 14 bases left between them. CDR3: CASSLGGVTYGYTF. DNA of the CDR3: TGTGCCAGCAGTCTGGGGGGGGTGACCTATGGCTACACCTTC.

This sequence joins TRBV11-3 and TRBJ2-7; the D gene is possibly TRBD1 (7 bases). This CDR3 comprises 15 residues. The germline V gene has CDR1 SGHNT and CDR2 YENEEA. Deletions cut 4 bases from V and 3 bases from J, with 16 bases between. The CDR3 coding sequence is TGTGCCAGCAGCTCCAACAGGGGACTGTACTACGAGCAGTACTTC. Translated, it gives CASSSNRGLYYEQYF.

The chain couples TRBV7-2 to TRBJ1-2; D perhaps matches TRBD1 (5 bases). The CDR3 spans 14 residues. Germline V gene sequence: CDR1 SGHTA, CDR2 FQGNSA. V was pared by 8 bases and J by 8 bases, with 21 bases between. For the CDR3, the DNA is TGTGCCAGCGGGCCGGGGGTCACAAGCGTAGGCTACACCTTC. Translated: CASGPGVTSVGYTF.